This TCR beta chain was found in a study of control samples from healthy donors and cancer patients. Trimming cost V 4 bases and J 5 bases; bases outside gene matches: 10. Germline values: CDR1 SGHVS, CDR2 FQNEAQ. The CDR3 spans 16 residues. Produced via immunoSEQ multiplex PCR; TCRdb's table is partial and in-frame only. This repertoire shows roughly 170,000 clones, 90% to 95% found once; its top ten account for about 1.6%. The receptor comes from a man younger than 35 in good health. The sequencing input was blood. V and J are TRBV7-8 and TRBJ1-5; 8 bases fit TRBD1. The chain's CDR3 is CASSSRSTGEHQPQHF. The CDR3 DNA reads TGTGCCAGCAGCTCAAGATCGACAGGGGAGCATCAGCCCCAGCATTTT.